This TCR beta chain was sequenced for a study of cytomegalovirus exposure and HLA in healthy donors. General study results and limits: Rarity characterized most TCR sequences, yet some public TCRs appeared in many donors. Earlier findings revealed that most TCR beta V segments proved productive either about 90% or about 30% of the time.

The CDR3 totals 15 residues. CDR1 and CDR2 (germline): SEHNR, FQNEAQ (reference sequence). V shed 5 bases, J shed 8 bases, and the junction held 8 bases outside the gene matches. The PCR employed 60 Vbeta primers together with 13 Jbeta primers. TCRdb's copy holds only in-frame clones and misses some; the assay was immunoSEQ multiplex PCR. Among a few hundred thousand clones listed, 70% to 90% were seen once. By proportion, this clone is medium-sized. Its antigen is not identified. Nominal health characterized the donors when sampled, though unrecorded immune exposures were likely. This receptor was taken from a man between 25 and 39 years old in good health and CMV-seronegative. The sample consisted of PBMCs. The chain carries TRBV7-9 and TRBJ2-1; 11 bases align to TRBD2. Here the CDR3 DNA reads TGTGCCAGCAGCGGTAGCGGGGGGGCCGACGATGAGCAGTTCTTC. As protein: CASSGSGGADDEQFF.